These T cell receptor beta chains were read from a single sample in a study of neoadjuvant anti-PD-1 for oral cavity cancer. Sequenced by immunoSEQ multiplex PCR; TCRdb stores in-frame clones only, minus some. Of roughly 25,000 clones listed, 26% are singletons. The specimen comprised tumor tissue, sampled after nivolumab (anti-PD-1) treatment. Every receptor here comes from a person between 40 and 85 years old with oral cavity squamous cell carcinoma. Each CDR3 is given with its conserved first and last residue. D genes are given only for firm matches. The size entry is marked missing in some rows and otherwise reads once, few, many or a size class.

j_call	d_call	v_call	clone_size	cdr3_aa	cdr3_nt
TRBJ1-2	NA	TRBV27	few	CASSLHHRDYGYTF	TGTGCCAGCAGTTTACACCACAGGGACTATGGCTACACCTTC
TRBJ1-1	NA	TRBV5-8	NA	CASSPERENTEAFF	TGTGCCAGCAGCCCCGAGCGGGAGAACACTGAAGCTTTCTTT
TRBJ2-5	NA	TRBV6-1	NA	CASSESQGQETQYF	TGTGCCAGCAGTGAATCCCAGGGGCAAGAGACCCAGTACTTC
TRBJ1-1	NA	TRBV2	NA	CASRETGITLHTEAFF	TGTGCCAGCAGAGAAACAGGGATCACCCTACACACTGAAGCTTTCTTT
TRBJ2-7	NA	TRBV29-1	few	CSGGRGNYEQYF	TGCAGCGGGGGGCGCGGGAACTACGAGCAGTACTTC
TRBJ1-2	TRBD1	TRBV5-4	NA	CASSFRTGGYTF	TGTGCCAGCAGCTTCCGGACAGGGGGCTACACCTTC
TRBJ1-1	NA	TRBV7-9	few	CASSSTGLRNTEAFF	TGTGCCAGCAGCTCAACAGGGCTCAGGAACACTGAAGCTTTCTTT
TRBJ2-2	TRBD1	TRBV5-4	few	CASSTGQGIPTGELFF	TGTGCCAGCAGCACGGGACAGGGGATCCCCACCGGGGAGCTGTTTTTT
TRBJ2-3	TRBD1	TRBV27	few	CASRSPGQGTDTQYF	TGTGCCAGCAGGTCCCCGGGACAGGGGACAGATACGCAGTATTTT
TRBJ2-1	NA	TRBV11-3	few	CASSLGGDSPYNEQFF	TGTGCCAGCAGCTTAGGAGGAGACAGTCCCTACAATGAGCAGTTCTTC
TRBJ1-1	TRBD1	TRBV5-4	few	CASSTPGQGDTEAFF	TGTGCCAGCAGCACGCCGGGACAGGGGGACACTGAAGCTTTCTTT
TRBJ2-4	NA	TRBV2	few	CASLETTLAKNIQYF	TGTGCCAGCCTTGAAACCACCCTAGCCAAAAACATTCAGTACTTC
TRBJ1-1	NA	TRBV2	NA	CASSELDWGEAFF	TGTGCCAGCAGTGAGTTGGACTGGGGCGAAGCTTTCTTT
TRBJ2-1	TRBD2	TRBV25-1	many	CASSDSGGGREQFF	TGTGCCAGCAGTGATTCTGGGGGGGGTAGGGAGCAGTTCTTC
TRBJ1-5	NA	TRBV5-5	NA	CASTTGGKNQPQHF	TGTGCCAGCACCACCGGCGGGAAAAATCAGCCCCAGCATTTT
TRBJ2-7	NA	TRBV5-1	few	CASSLGSHEQYF	TGCGCCAGCAGCTTGGGGTCTCACGAGCAGTACTTC
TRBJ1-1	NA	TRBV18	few	CASSPPNDMNTEAFF	TGTGCCAGCTCACCACCTAACGACATGAACACTGAAGCTTTCTTT
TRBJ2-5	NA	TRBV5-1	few	CASSLAPGGETQYF	TGCGCCAGCAGCTTGGCTCCGGGTGGGGAGACCCAGTACTTC
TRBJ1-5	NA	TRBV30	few	CAWSVRGGPGSQPQHF	TGTGCCTGGAGTGTAAGGGGCGGGCCCGGCAGTCAGCCCCAGCATTTT
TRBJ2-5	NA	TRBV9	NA	CASSVQPEETQYF	TGTGCCAGCAGCGTCCAGCCAGAAGAGACCCAGTACTTC
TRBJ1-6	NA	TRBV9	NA	CASSARDGGNSPLHF	TGTGCCAGCAGCGCCCGTGATGGGGGAAATTCACCCCTCCACTTT
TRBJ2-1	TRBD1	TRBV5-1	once	CASSGTGTYNEQFF	TGCGCCAGCAGCGGGACAGGGACCTACAATGAGCAGTTCTTC
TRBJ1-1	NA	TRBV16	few	CASSRRETSPEAFF	TGTGCCAGCAGCCGCAGGGAAACGAGCCCTGAAGCTTTCTTT
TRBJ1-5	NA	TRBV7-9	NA	CASSFLGDGQPQHF	TGTGCCAGCAGCTTCCTGGGGGACGGGCAGCCCCAGCATTTT
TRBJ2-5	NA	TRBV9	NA	CASSPPGSGETQYF	TGTGCCAGCAGCCCCCCCGGGAGCGGGGAGACCCAGTACTTC
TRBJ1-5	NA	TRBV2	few	CASSEARSGNQPQHF	TGTGCCAGCAGTGAAGCGAGGTCAGGCAATCAGCCCCAGCATTTT
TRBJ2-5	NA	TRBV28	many	CASSFERSHKETQYF	TGTGCCAGCAGTTTTGAGCGGAGCCACAAAGAGACCCAGTACTTC
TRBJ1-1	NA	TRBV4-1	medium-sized	CASSTGRTEAFF	TGCGCCAGCAGTACAGGGAGGACTGAAGCTTTCTTT
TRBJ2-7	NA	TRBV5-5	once	CASSFALDGTYEQYF	TGTGCCAGCAGCTTTGCTTTGGATGGGACCTACGAGCAGTACTTC
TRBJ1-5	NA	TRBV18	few	CASSPSLNQPQHF	TGTGCCAGCTCACCCTCTCTGAATCAGCCCCAGCATTTT
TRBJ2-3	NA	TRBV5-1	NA	CASSLGPRWQGSTDTQYF	TGCGCCAGCAGCTTGGGGCCCAGGTGGCAGGGAAGCACAGATACGCAGTATTTT
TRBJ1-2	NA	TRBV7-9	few	CASSRGTAGYGYTF	TGTGCCAGCAGCAGAGGGACGGCCGGCTATGGCTACACCTTC
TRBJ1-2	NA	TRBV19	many	CASSQNLNYGYTF	TGTGCCAGTAGTCAGAATCTTAACTATGGCTACACCTTC
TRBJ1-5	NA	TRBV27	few	CASRFGGGFNQPQHF	TGTGCCAGCAGATTTGGGGGGGGGTTCAATCAGCCCCAGCATTTT
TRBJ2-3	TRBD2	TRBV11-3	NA	CASSLDPSGRPNTQYF	TGTGCCAGCAGCTTAGACCCTAGCGGGAGACCAAATACGCAGTATTTT
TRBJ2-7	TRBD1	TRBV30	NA	CAWSLPDRRAYEQYF	TGTGCCTGGAGTTTACCGGACAGGAGAGCCTACGAGCAGTACTTC
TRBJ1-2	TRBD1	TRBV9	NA	CASSSGGATYGYTF	TGTGCCAGCAGTTCAGGGGGAGCCACCTATGGCTACACCTTC
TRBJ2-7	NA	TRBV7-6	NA	CASSLRPGGGGSYEQYF	TGTGCCAGCAGCCTCCGACCCGGAGGGGGGGGTTCCTACGAGCAGTACTTC
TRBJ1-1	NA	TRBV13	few	CASSLRVNTEAFF	TGTGCCAGCAGCTTAAGGGTGAACACTGAAGCTTTCTTT
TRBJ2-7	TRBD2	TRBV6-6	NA	CASRRGTSGQSYEQYF	TGTGCCAGCAGACGAGGGACTAGCGGACAGTCCTACGAGCAGTACTTC
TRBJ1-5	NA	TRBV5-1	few	CASTEFQPQHF	TGCGCCAGCACGGAGTTTCAGCCCCAGCATTTT
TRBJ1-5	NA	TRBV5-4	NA	CASSLEGSQPQHF	TGTGCCAGCAGCTTGGAGGGGTCCCAGCCCCAGCATTTT
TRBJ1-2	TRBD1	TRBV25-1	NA	CASSAGTGHYGYTF	TGTGCCAGCAGTGCCGGGACAGGGCACTATGGCTACACCTTC
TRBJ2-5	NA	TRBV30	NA	CAWALGGRRQETQYF	TGTGCCTGGGCGTTGGGGGGAAGGAGACAAGAGACCCAGTACTTC
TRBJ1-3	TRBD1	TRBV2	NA	CASSRDSYYSGNTIYF	TGTGCCAGCAGTAGGGACAGTTATTACTCTGGAAACACCATATATTTT
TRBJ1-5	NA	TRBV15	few	CATSHELGVPGNQPQHF	TGTGCCACCAGCCATGAGCTCGGGGTCCCCGGCAATCAGCCCCAGCATTTT
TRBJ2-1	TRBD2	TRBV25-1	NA	CASSERLAGASSYNEQFF	TGTGCCAGCAGTGAAAGGCTAGCGGGGGCCTCCTCCTACAATGAGCAGTTCTTC
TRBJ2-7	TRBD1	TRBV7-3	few	CASSRGQGRHEQYF	TGTGCCAGCAGCCGCGGACAGGGGAGGCACGAGCAGTACTTC
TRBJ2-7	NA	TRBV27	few	CASMSGDSYEQYF	TGTGCCAGCATGTCGGGGGACTCCTACGAGCAGTACTTC
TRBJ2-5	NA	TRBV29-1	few	CSVGGTFAGQETQYF	TGCAGCGTTGGCGGAACTTTCGCAGGGCAGGAGACCCAGTACTTC
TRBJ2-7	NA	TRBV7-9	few	CASSPLGSNSYEQYF	TGTGCCAGCAGCCCCCTAGGGTCCAACTCCTACGAGCAGTACTTC
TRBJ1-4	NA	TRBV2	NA	CASSESRVGEKLFF	TGTGCCAGCAGTGAATCTCGAGTTGGTGAAAAACTGTTTTTT